Listed here is a single T cell receptor beta chain. Its antigen remains undetermined. There are no base qualities to consult, and no much larger clone falls within one base. These data come from a study of shared clonotypes between healthy human individuals (dated by TCRdb to about 2020). The study in broad terms: The cohort comprised a couple of women and three men aged 18 to 49 years. For each donor, three plates each were used for CD4 naive and CD4 memory, two plates were used for CD8 naive, and one plate was used for CD8 memory. Blood TCR repertoires of five healthy adults were deeply sequenced to estimate repertoire size and the extent of clonotype sharing between individuals. To increase sequencing depth and limit assay-specific biases, different laboratories used diverse techniques to prepare libraries and sequence TCR repertoires. Per donor, leukapheresis produced somewhere between about 0.8 and 9 billion PBMCs.

Its CDR3 holds 15 amino acids, cysteine through phenylalanine. Only CDR3 DNA remains: 45 bases, in frame from the first base. CDR1 and CDR2, looked up from the germline V gene, are MDHEN and SYDVKM. V loses 5 bases, J loses 2 bases, and the germline ends lie 15 bases apart. Using the deep immunoSEQ assay, multiplex PCR amplified TCR CDR3 regions from genomic DNA. Extracted genomic DNA from each cell subset was spread evenly across all wells of several immunoSEQ 96-well plates, with each plate serving as a replicate. For sorted subsets, 200 to 250 ng genomic DNA, equal to tens of thousands of T cell genomes, was loaded into each replicate PCR. Purified libraries were measured with a Qubit 3.0 fluorometer, size-checked on a Bioanalyzer 2100, and measured again with the KAPA Library Quantification kit. Every immunoSEQ 96-well plate was sequenced on a separate single-read 150-cycle Illumina NextSeq 550 flow cell. Processing in the source paper ran as follows. Because the immunoSEQ output held only junctional sequences and lacked quality scores, the filtering could not match the filtering applied to full-length reads. Sequences were annotated with PyIR, a Python wrapper for IgBLAST v1.9, using IMGT germline references to assign V/J genes and CDR3. Reads were filtered out if the reads had weak V/J assignments (E-value above 1e-6), no CDR3, stop codons, out-of-frame junctions, or ambiguous translated residues. V3J clonotypes were defined as sequences sharing an identical inferred V gene, J gene, and CDR3 amino acid sequence. Percentage overlap between repertoires was computed as shared unique clonotypes divided by the size of the smaller repertoire. Three approaches were used to assess repertoire richness: RTK rarefaction, the Chao1 estimator, and Recon v2.1 estimates of unobserved clonotypes. OLGA was used to compute generation probabilities for all TCRbeta clonotypes that the gDNA method yielded from a handful of donors. In its TCRdb copy, this immuneACCESS table keeps in-frame sequences only and misses some clones. Where compared with another copy, unresolved V genes explain less than half of these, and the others have no known cause. V and J calls and clone size are those listed in that table; D and trimming were worked out from the DNA. The sample profile shows about 1,900,000 clones; about 95% of them were found once. Under 1.5% of the sample rests with the top ten.

CD8 naive samples were CD45RO-negative cells positively selected for CCR7, giving a CD45RA+CCR7+ population that excluded TemRA cells. The donors were healthy, HIV-negative adults with no recently reported acute infections or vaccinations. Every donor was a Caucasian adult residing in Nashville, Tennessee, USA. Blood was obtained by leukapheresis, after which PBMCs were separated by Ficoll-Histopaque density gradient centrifugation and cryopreserved in liquid nitrogen vapor phase. Analytical flow cytometry was used to check the purity and quantity of each magnetically sorted T cell population. Genomic DNA was isolated from each sorted fraction and quantified by UV absorbance on a Nanodrop 2000c. On the study overall, not on this receptor specifically: Clonotypes shared by all four sorted-subset donors showed higher generation probabilities than non-shared clonotypes. Estimated clonotype richness was generally larger for naive than for memory subsets. When four donors were compared, the shared fraction of clonotypes was about 5% for naive CD4, approximately 3.5% for naive CD8, more than 2% for memory CD4, and 0.35% to 0.4% for memory CD8. Even with the large sequencing depth, rarefaction of the sorted-subset datasets indicated that sequencing was incomplete. Sampling was restricted to blood, and TCR repertoires in tissue are likely to differ from TCR repertoires in blood. The genetic and exposure-history diversity represented was limited by the small number of donors. Based on pairwise subsampling, the degree of clonotype sharing among donors was expected to be affected by sequencing depth.

The receptor comes from a man younger than 35 in good health. Rearrangement joined TRBV28 to TRBJ1-2, with the D gene call left open. The sequenced material came from naive CD8+ T cells sorted from blood. The cell subset or site tag for this specimen amounts to: CD45RA+CCR7+. CDR3 region: CASSPLGQKNYGYTF. The DNA sequence follows: TGTGCCAGCAGTCCCCTCGGGCAAAAAAACTATGGCTACACCTTC.